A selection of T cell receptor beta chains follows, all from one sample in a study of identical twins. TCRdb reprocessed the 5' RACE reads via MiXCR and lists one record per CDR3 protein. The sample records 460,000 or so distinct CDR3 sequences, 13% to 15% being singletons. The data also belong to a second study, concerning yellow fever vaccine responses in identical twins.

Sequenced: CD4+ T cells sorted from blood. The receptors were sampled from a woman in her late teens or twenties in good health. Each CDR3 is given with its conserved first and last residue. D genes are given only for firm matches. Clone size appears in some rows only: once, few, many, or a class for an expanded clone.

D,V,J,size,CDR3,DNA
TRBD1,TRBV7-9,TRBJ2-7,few,CASSAWDRGSYEQYF,TGTGCCAGCAGCGCCTGGGACAGGGGCTCCTACGAGCAGTACTTC
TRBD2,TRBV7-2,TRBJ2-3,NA,CASSLGGRSPDTQYF,TGTGCCAGCAGCTTAGGCGGGAGGAGCCCAGATACGCAGTATTTT
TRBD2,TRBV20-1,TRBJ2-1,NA,CSALLSGLYNEQFF,TGCAGTGCTTTACTTAGCGGGCTATACAATGAGCAGTTCTTC
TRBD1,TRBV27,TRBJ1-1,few,CASSRALGQGNTEAFF,TGTGCCAGCAGCCGCGCCCTCGGACAGGGGAACACTGAAGCTTTCTTT
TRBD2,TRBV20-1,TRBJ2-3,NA,CSARDLERGSTDTQYF,TGCAGTGCTAGAGATCTGGAGCGGGGGAGCACAGATACGCAGTATTTT
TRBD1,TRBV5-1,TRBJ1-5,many,CASSLGQGDQPQHF,TGCGCCAGCAGCTTGGGACAGGGGGATCAGCCCCAGCATTTT
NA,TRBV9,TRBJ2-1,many,CASSPPRGGRVEQFF,TGTGCCAGCAGCCCCCCTAGGGGTGGGCGTGTTGAGCAGTTCTTC
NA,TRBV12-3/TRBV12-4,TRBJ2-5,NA,CASSSRTQGRETQYF,TGTGCCAGCAGTTCGCGGACCCAAGGGCGGGAGACCCAGTACTTC
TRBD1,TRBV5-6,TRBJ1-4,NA,CASSGWGQGLDEKLFF,TGTGCCAGCAGCGGTTGGGGACAGGGTTTGGATGAAAAACTGTTTTTT
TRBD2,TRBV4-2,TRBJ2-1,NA,CASSLQSGKGYNEQFF,TGTGCCAGCAGTCTCCAAAGCGGGAAGGGCTACAATGAGCAGTTCTTC
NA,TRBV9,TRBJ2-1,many,CASSVEGGGASSYNEQFF,TGTGCCAGCAGCGTAGAAGGTGGGGGGGCGAGCTCCTACAATGAGCAGTTCTTC
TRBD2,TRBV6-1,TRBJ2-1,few,CASSRLAGAHNEQFF,TGTGCCAGCAGTAGACTAGCGGGGGCCCACAATGAGCAGTTCTTC
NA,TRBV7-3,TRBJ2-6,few,CASSLNTDTNVLTF,TGTGCCAGCAGCTTAAACACGGATACCAACGTCCTGACTTTC
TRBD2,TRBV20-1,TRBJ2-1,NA,CSASAITSGGEQFF,TGCAGTGCTAGCGCCATCACTAGCGGGGGTGAGCAGTTCTTC
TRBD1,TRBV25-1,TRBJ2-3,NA,CASSAGQGKDTQYF,TGTGCCAGCAGTGCAGGACAGGGGAAAGATACGCAGTATTTT
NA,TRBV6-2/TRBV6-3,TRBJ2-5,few,CASSRTVETQYF,TGTGCCAGCAGCCGGACTGTGGAGACCCAGTACTTC
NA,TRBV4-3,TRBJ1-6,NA,CASSQVEGSYNSPLHF,TGCGCCAGCAGCCAAGTAGAGGGGTCCTATAATTCACCCCTCCACTTT
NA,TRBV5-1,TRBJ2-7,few,CASSLANRAGEQYF,TGCGCCAGCAGCTTAGCCAACAGGGCCGGGGAGCAGTACTTC
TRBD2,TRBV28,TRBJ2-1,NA,CASSQGTSGISGREQFF,TGTGCCAGCAGCCAAGGGACTAGCGGAATATCGGGTCGTGAGCAGTTCTTC
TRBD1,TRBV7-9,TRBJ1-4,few,CASSAGTGGTEKLFF,TGTGCCAGCAGCGCCGGGACAGGGGGCACTGAAAAACTGTTTTTT